This T cell receptor beta chain was identified during a study of PD-L1 blockade in urothelial cancer. Points from the study as a whole: Those with durable benefit had larger increases in tumor-associated blood clones at 3 weeks.

Noted time point: pretreatment peripheral blood. V was cut by 4 bases and J by 2 bases, with 16 bases left in between. The CDR3 extends over 15 amino acids. Germline loops: CDR1 SGHRS, CDR2 YFSETQ. The templates were synthetic TCR analogs, and they were spiked into each PCR. Profiling relied on immunoSEQ multiplex PCR, and the TCRdb table lists in-frame clones only, not all of them. This table has some 100,000 clones, more than 80% appearing once. A note on this clone: As yet, its antigen is unknown.

The material sequenced was PBMCs, taken around atezolizumab (anti-PD-L1) treatment. The rearrangement links TRBV5-1 to TRBJ2-7, with a possible D match to TRBD2 (7 bases). The source is an elderly woman with urothelial cancer. CDR3 sequence (DNA): TGCGCCAGCAGCGTTAGGGGGGGTGGGGCCTACGAGCAGTACTTC. It is translated as CASSVRGGGAYEQYF.